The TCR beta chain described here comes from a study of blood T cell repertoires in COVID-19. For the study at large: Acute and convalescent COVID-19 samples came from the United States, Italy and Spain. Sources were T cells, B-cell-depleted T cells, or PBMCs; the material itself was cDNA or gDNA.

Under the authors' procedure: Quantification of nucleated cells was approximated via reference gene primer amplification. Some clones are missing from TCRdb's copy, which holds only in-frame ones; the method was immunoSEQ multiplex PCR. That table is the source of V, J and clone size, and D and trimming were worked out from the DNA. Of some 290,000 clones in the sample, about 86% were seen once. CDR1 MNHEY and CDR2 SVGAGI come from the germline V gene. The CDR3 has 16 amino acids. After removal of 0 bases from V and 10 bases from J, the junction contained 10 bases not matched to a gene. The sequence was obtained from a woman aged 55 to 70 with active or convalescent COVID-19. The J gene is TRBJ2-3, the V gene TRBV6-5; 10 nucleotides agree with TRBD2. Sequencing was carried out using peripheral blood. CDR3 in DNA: TGTGCCAGCAGTTACTCTCTAGCGGGGGACACGCGGGCGCAGTATTTT. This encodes CASSYSLAGDTRAQYF.